This is a list of T cell receptor beta chains from one sample in a study of Graves' ophthalmopathy and Graves' hyperthyroidism. TCRdb itself ran the multiplex PCR reads through MiXCR, one entry per CDR3 protein. The sample consists of 560,000 or so distinct CDR3 sequences, under 40% of them appearing once. The sequencing sample was made of peripheral blood or thyroid tissue (not recorded which). The receptors derive from an adult man with Graves' hyperthyroidism. The CDR3 runs from the conserved cysteine through the conserved F or W. A D gene is named only where the DNA matches it firmly. Expanded clones are given a class, and other clones once, few, many or no size at all.

cdr3_length,v_call,clone_size,j_call,d_call,cdr3_nt,cdr3_aa
16,TRBV7-9,many,TRBJ2-7,TRBD1,TGTGCCAGCAGCTACTCCGGGACAGGGGAACTCTACGAGCAGTACTTC,CASSYSGTGELYEQYF
14,TRBV4-2,many,TRBJ1-6,-,TGTGCCAGCAGCCAAGGCTCCAGTTTTTCACCCCTCCACTTT,CASSQGSSFSPLHF
18,TRBV15,-,TRBJ2-3,TRBD2,TGTGCCACCAGCAGAGATGGCGCCGCGGCGGGAGGGACAGATACGCAGTATTTT,CATSRDGAAAGGTDTQYF
15,TRBV12-3/TRBV12-4,-,TRBJ1-2,TRBD1,TGTGCCAGCAGCGCAGGGGACAGCGCTAACTATGGCTACACCTTC,CASSAGDSANYGYTF
17,TRBV12-3/TRBV12-4,few,TRBJ1-4,-,TGTGCCAGCAGCGAAAGAGGACGATGGTTTCCTAATGAAAAACTGTTTTTT,CASSERGRWFPNEKLFF
16,TRBV10-3,-,TRBJ2-5,TRBD2,TGTGCCATCAGAGAAAGACTAGCGGGAGTCACAGATACGCAGTACTTC,CAIRERLAGVTDTQYF
12,TRBV7-9,-,TRBJ2-7,-,TGTGCCAGCAGCTTAAAAGGGGACGAGCAGTACTTC,CASSLKGDEQYF
13,TRBV4-2,many,TRBJ1-4,-,TGTGCCAGCAGCCTCCCTACTTCGGAAAAACTGTTTTTT,CASSLPTSEKLFF
13,TRBV19,many,TRBJ2-5,-,TGTGCCAGTAGTATAGGGGAAGGTGCGACCCAGTACTTC,CASSIGEGATQYF
15,TRBV19,-,TRBJ1-5,-,TGTGCCAGTAGTATAGGAGGGGGATTGGGTCAGCCCCAGCATTTT,CASSIGGGLGQPQHF
14,TRBV7-8,many,TRBJ2-7,-,TGTGCCAGCAGCTCCCTCCAGGGCTCCTACGAGCAGTACTTC,CASSSLQGSYEQYF
14,TRBV5-1,many,TRBJ1-2,TRBD1,TGCGCCAGCAGCTCCCCGGGACAGGGACTGGGCTACACCTTC,CASSSPGQGLGYTF
13,TRBV7-8,-,TRBJ2-7,TRBD1,TGTGCCAGCAGCTGGACAGGGAGGTACGAGCAGTACTTC,CASSWTGRYEQYF
15,TRBV5-1,many,TRBJ1-1,TRBD1,TGCGCCAGCAGCTTAGACAGGGGGGCTGGCACTGAAGCTTTCTTT,CASSLDRGAGTEAFF
16,TRBV19,-,TRBJ1-1,-,TGTGCCAGTACCAGACAGGAAGGGGCGAAGAACACTGAAGCTTTCTTT,CASTRQEGAKNTEAFF
13,TRBV4-1,many,TRBJ2-5,-,TGCGCCAGCAGCCGTCTAGAACAAGAGACCCAGTACTTC,CASSRLEQETQYF
18,TRBV4-2,-,TRBJ2-5,TRBD2,TGTGCCAGCAGCCAAGAGGGGACTTCGGGGAGGGTACAAGAGACCCAGTACTTC,CASSQEGTSGRVQETQYF
15,TRBV6-5,-,TRBJ1-2,TRBD1,TGTGCCAGCAGTTGGACAGGGGGCGGGTACTATGGCTACACCTTC,CASSWTGGGYYGYTF
14,TRBV7-8,many,TRBJ1-6,-,TGTGCCAGCAGCTTGGACAGATTAAATTCACCCCTCCACTTT,CASSLDRLNSPLHF
15,TRBV10-3,many,TRBJ2-7,TRBD2,TGTGCCATCAGTGCCGTGACAGGACGGGGGGGAGGGCAGTACTTC,CAISAVTGRGGGQYF
12,TRBV7-6,many,TRBJ1-1,-,TGTGCCAGCAGTCCCTCTGGGGGTGAAGCTTTCTTT,CASSPSGGEAFF
14,TRBV7-8,many,TRBJ2-7,-,TGTGCCAGCAGCCAAGACCCCGCGTCGTACGAGCAGTACTTC,CASSQDPASYEQYF
16,TRBV20-1,few,TRBJ2-7,TRBD2,TGCAGTGCTGACAATAGACTAGCGGGAGGCTCCTACGAGCAGTCCTTC,CSADNRLAGGSYEQSF
13,TRBV6-6,-,TRBJ1-2,-,TGTGCCAGCAGTGAAAGAAGGGGATATGGCTACACCTTC,CASSERRGYGYTF
14,TRBV29-1,-,TRBJ1-1,-,TGCAGCGGGGAACAGGGTCGGCGAATCACTGAAGCTTTCTTT,CSGEQGRRITEAFF
14,TRBV29-1,-,TRBJ2-7,TRBD2,TGCAGCTTAGTGAGTTTAGCGGGAACCCACGAGCAGTACTTC,CSLVSLAGTHEQYF
13,TRBV28,-,TRBJ1-6,-,TGTGCCAGCAGTCCCGGGGCCACGAAGACCCTCCACTTT,CASSPGATKTLHF
13,TRBV10-3,many,TRBJ2-7,TRBD1,TGTGCCATAACAGGGGATGGCTCCTACGAGCAGTACTTC,CAITGDGSYEQYF
16,TRBV7-2,many,TRBJ2-3,TRBD2,TGTGCCAGCAGCTTAAGTCTAGCGGGAGGTGCAGATACGCAGTATTTT,CASSLSLAGGADTQYF